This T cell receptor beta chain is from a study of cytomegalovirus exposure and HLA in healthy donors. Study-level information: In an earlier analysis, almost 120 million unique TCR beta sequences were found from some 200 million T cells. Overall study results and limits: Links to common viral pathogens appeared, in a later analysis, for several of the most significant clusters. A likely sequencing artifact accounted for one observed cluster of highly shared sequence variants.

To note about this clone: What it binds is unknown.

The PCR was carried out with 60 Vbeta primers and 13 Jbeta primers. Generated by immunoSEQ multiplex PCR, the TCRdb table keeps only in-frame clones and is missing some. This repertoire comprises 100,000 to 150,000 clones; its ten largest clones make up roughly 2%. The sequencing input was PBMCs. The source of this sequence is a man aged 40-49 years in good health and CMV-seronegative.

The CDR3 reads CASSLGSGTNNEQFF. The DNA for the CDR3 is TGTGCCAGCAGCTTAGGTAGCGGGACAAACAATGAGCAGTTCTTC. The gene calls are TRBV7-8 and TRBJ2-1, with 8 bases that match TRBD2. The germline CDR1 and CDR2 sequences are SGHVS and FQNEAQ. J gave up 5 bases and V 1 base, and 4 bases lay outside the gene matches. The CDR3 runs 15 residues.